The following is a T cell receptor beta chain sequence with its context. Its target is unknown. Individual cDNA molecules each carried unique molecular identifiers attached by the library. Each CDR3 protein gets one entry after TCRdb re-called the RACE reads with MiXCR. The data hold roughly 180,000 distinct CDR3 sequences, with roughly 15% observed a single time. The time point here: patch test 1, 2 weeks after DPC sensitization. Sample treatment: therapeutic diphenylcyclopropenone sensitization with weekly scalp DPC. Total RNA extraction was carried out from unfractionated whole blood. These data belong to a study of human T cells and chemical hapten exposure. Study overall: TCR yields differed between samples (mainly from small differences in pooled library volume). General study results and limits: Donors, who had alopecia, may show an immune response that differs from healthy people's.

This receptor was obtained from a young woman with alopecia areata. Some clones in this sample may be carry-over from other donors' samples. The specimen was whole blood, collected in connection with sensitization to the hapten diphenylcyclopropenone (DPC).

The CDR3 region is CASKDEHSPLHF. CDR3 in DNA: TGTGCCAGCAAAGACGAGCATTCACCCCTCCACTTT. V usage is TRBV7-9 and J usage is TRBJ1-6; D remains ambiguous. CDR1 SEHNR and CDR2 FQNEAQ come from the germline V gene (reference sequence). With 7 bases removed from V and 8 bases from J, the gap between germline ends came to 9 bases. The CDR3 runs 12 residues.